The present T cell receptor (beta chain) was sequenced within a study of early T cells in non-severe SARS-CoV-2 infection (dated by TCRdb to about 2021). Concerning the study at large: TCR sequencing used bulk RNA from unsorted whole blood, so alpha and beta chains could not be paired. General conclusions and limits of the study: VDJdb matching was skewed toward anti-spike CD8 responses and likely underestimated virus-specific expansions by missing private and CD4 specificities.

Library preparation was by 5' RACE. For sequencing, a NextSeq 500 was employed. Unique molecular identifiers were attached to individual cDNA molecules in the TCR library protocol so that sequencing error and PCR bias could be corrected. Both TCR alpha and beta chains were sequenced, and tight co-correlation was observed between alpha and beta sequence abundances in each sample. The paper's data handling went like this. V gene, J gene and CDR3 annotation of TCR sequences was performed with Decombinator V4. Expanded TCRs were defined as changing significantly between any two time points under a Poisson model with p below 0.0001. Abundances of TCRs were expressed as counts per million after normalisation to the total number of TCRs sequenced in each sample. TRAV1-2 paired with TRAJ12, TRAJ20 or TRAJ33 defined MAIT TCRs, while TRAV10 paired with TRAJ18 defined iNKT TCRs. A search of VDJdb, accessed on 1 November 2021, was run for TCRs annotated to CMV, EBV and SARS-CoV-2, with TCRs annotated for multiple antigens excluded. The public reads were run again by TCRdb, first through fastp at Q25 and then through MiXCR, and only productive beta chains were kept. Every entry covers one CDR3 protein and lists the most common genes and DNA from its rows. TCRdb, rather than the study authors, made the V and J calls. Present in this sample are around 30,000 distinct CDR3 sequences, approximately 10% of which were seen just once. The ten largest clones capture roughly 13% of the sample.

V trim: 6 bases; J trim: 6 bases; unmatched bases: 5. CDR1 MNHEY and CDR2 SVGAGI are derived from the germline V gene. Spanning cysteine to phenylalanine, the CDR3 consists of 14 amino acids. Just the 42-base CDR3 DNA is kept, in frame starting at base 1. Set within a cohort of healthcare workers in London, UK, this nested case-control study involved weekly PCR testing of nasopharyngeal swabs along with blood sampling. Healthcare workers were recruited between 23 and 31 March 2020, during the week of the UK lockdown, and were followed weekly for up to 16 weeks. The table lists this clonotype with a few counts. It lacks a known antigen. No clone much larger than this one lies a single base away; base qualities are absent.

The sequenced material came from whole blood. This TCR was sampled from an adult who was a healthcare worker with PCR-confirmed SARS-CoV-2 infection or an uninfected control (not recorded which). The chain couples TRBV6-5 to TRBJ2-3; TRBD1 agrees with 11 junctional bases. The CDR3 protein sequence reads: CASRRTGGADTQYF. The sequenced DNA: TGTGCCAGCAGACGGACAGGGGGCGCGGATACGCAGTATTTT.